The 27 T cell receptor beta chains reported below all come from one sample, sequenced in a study of STAT5B mutations in CD4+ large granular lymphocyte leukemia. TCRdb's table, derived via immunoSEQ multiplex PCR, lists solely in-frame clones and lacks some. The profile shows under 40,000 clones, approximately 81% of them singletons. Sequencing input: CD4+ T cells from blood buffy coats. These receptors were obtained from a human donor in good health.

This clone was recorded only once. The chain carries TRBV30 and TRBJ2-3; 7 bases are shared with TRBD1. Trimming took 8 bases from V and 2 from J; bases not matched to a gene: 7. This CDR3 spans 13 amino acids. Germline V gene data show CDR1 as GTSNPN and CDR2 as SVGIG (reference sequence). The DNA of the CDR3 is TGTGCCCTTGGACAGGAATACACAGATACGCAGTATTTT. It is translated as CALGQEYTDTQYF.

The gene calls are TRBV7-8 and TRBJ2-5; D unresolved. The V end lost 5 bases, the J end lost 4 bases, and 20 bases lay between the germline ends. Germline-derived CDR1 and CDR2 are SGHVS and FQNEAQ. The CDR3 covers 16 residues. CDR3: CASSPRRTAQGETQYF. DNA of the CDR3: TGTGCCAGCAGCCCACGTCGGACCGCCCAAGGAGAGACCCAGTACTTC.

The chain couples TRBV7-6 to TRBJ2-3, with 9 bases fitting TRBD1. CDR3 length: 14 residues. V lost 4 bases and J lost 4; bases outside the gene matches: 3. Germline assignment: CDR1 SGHVS and CDR2 FNYEAQ. The CDR3 loop reads CASSSGQGSDTQYF. Written as DNA, the CDR3 is TGTGCCAGCAGCTCTGGACAGGGGTCAGATACGCAGTATTTT. Full variable domain (remainder filled in from reference TRBV7-6 and TRBJ2-3): GAGVSQSPRYKVTKRGQDVALRCDPISGHVSLYWYRQALGQGPEFLTYFNYEAQQDKSGLPNDRFSAERPEGSISTLTIQRTEQRDSAMYRCASSSGQGSDTQYFGPGTRLTVL.

This sequence joins TRBV19 and TRBJ2-5, with D uncertain. This CDR3 spans 13 amino acids. With 3 bases removed from V and 2 bases from J, the gap between germline ends came to 7 bases. The germline V gene encodes CDR1 LNHDA and CDR2 SQIVND (reference sequence). CDR3 loop: CASSMRPQETQYF. The CDR3 nucleotides read TGTGCCAGTAGTATGCGTCCACAAGAGACCCAGTACTTC.

In this sample, this clone turned up once. The chain is built from TRBV5-1 and TRBJ1-3; TRBD1 matches 9 bases. This CDR3 comprises 16 residues. Germline V gives CDR1 SGHRS, CDR2 YFSETQ. The V segment lost 3 bases and the J segment 4 bases; nucleotides outside the gene matches: 8. DNA of the CDR3: TGCGCCAGCAGCTGGGCAGCGACAGGGGGGGGAAACACCATATATTTT. As protein: CASSWAATGGGNTIYF.

V and J are TRBV27 and TRBJ1-1; D is possibly TRBD1 (5 bases). Trimming stripped 0 bases from V and 8 bases from J, with 13 bases between. The CDR3 loop spans 14 amino acids. Germline CDR1 reads MNHEY; CDR2 reads SMNVEV (reference sequence). The CDR3 DNA follows: TGTGCCAGCAGTTTATCGGTCGGGGGTAGCGAAGCTTTCTTT. Its protein product is CASSLSVGGSEAFF.

The chain employs TRBV4-3 and TRBJ2-2; 9 bases agree with TRBD2. Germline V gives CDR1 LGHNA, CDR2 YSLEER. After removal of 1 base from V and 4 bases from J, the junction contained 4 bases not matched to a gene. The CDR3 length is 16 residues. CDR3 amino acids: CASSQVRGGVTGELFF. In DNA form, the CDR3 reads TGCGCCAGCAGCCAAGTGCGGGGGGGCGTCACCGGGGAGCTGTTTTTT.

The rearrangement links TRBV5-1 to TRBJ2-7; no clear D. This CDR3 is built from 15 residues. V shed 0 bases and J shed 1 base, with 11 bases lying between them. Germline assignment: CDR1 SGHRS and CDR2 YFSETQ. The CDR3 DNA is TGCGCCAGCAGCTTGGACATTGTTTTGTCCTACGAGCAGTACTTC. Protein product: CASSLDIVLSYEQYF. Using reference TRBV5-1 and TRBJ2-7 for the parts outside the CDR3, the full variable domain is KAGVTQTPRYLIKTRGQQVTLSCSPISGHRSVSWYQQTPGQGLQFLFEYFSETQRNKGNFPGRFSGRQFSNSRSEMNVSTLELGDSALYLCASSLDIVLSYEQYFGPGTRLTVT.

The CDR3, as DNA: TGTGCCAGCAGTTCTCGAGGGGGCCTGAACTATGGCTACACCTTC. Translation: CASSSRGGLNYGYTF. This chain joins TRBV27 and TRBJ1-2; the match to TRBD1 covers 7 bases. This CDR3 has 15 residues. Unmatched junction bases numbered 7, after V lost 4 bases and J lost 2 bases. The germline V gene encodes CDR1 MNHEY and CDR2 SMNVEV (reference sequence).

The chain recombines TRBV29-1 with TRBJ2-5; a weak D match, TRBD2 (6 bases). The CDR3 sequence is 12 residues long. In germline, CDR1 is SQVTM, CDR2 ANQGSEA. CDR3 sequence reads: CSQRTNQETQYF. CDR3 nucleotides: TGCAGTCAGAGGACTAACCAAGAGACCCAGTACTTC.

The chain links TRBV15 to TRBJ2-7; tentatively, D is TRBD2 (5 bases). Germline V gives CDR1 LNHNV, CDR2 YYDKDF (reference sequence). The CDR3 has 12 residues. Trimming stripped 6 bases from V and 4 bases from J, with 10 bases between. CDR3 in amino acids: CATRDGDYEQYF. CDR3 bases: TGTGCCACCAGGGACGGGGATTACGAGCAGTACTTC.

The chain uses TRBV6-1 and TRBJ2-1, with 9 positions matching TRBD2. V shed 6 bases, J shed 11 bases, and the junction held 5 bases outside the gene matches. The CDR3 has 12 residues. The germline V gene has CDR1 MNHNS and CDR2 SASEGT. Written as DNA, the CDR3 is TGTGCCAGCAGAGAGCTAGCGGGAAAGCAGTTCTTC. This gives the protein CASRELAGKQFF.

The chain links TRBV30 to TRBJ2-7, with 10 bases matching TRBD1. There are 14 residues in the CDR3. J lost 7 bases, V lost 3 bases, and 9 bases had no gene match. The germline CDR1 and CDR2 sequences are GTSNPN and SVGIG (reference sequence). Written as DNA, the CDR3 is TGTGCCTGGAGACCCTCGACAGGGGGCGGGGAGCAGTACTTC. It yields the protein CAWRPSTGGGEQYF.

The chain joins TRBV6-1 to TRBJ2-1; TRBD2 agrees at 9 bases. This CDR3 spans 16 amino acids. The germline CDR1 and CDR2 sequences are MNHNS and SASEGT. V lost 0 bases, J lost 9 bases, and 9 bases stayed unmatched. CDR3 in DNA: TGTGCCAGCAGTGAAGCAGGGGCTAGCGGGAACCGTGAGCAGTTCTTC. This sequence encodes CASSEAGASGNREQFF.

This rearrangement joins TRBV7-3 to TRBJ2-2; TRBD2 matches at 8 bases. The germline gives CDR1 SGHTA, CDR2 FQGTGA. V was pared by 2 bases and J by 5 bases, with 7 bases of the junction left unmatched. The CDR3 contains 16 residues. CDR3 sequence reads: CASSLAGGAGTGELFF. DNA of the CDR3: TGTGCCAGCAGCTTAGCGGGGGGCGCTGGGACCGGGGAGCTGTTTTTT.

The J gene is TRBJ2-3, the V gene TRBV11-3, with TRBD2 identical over 13 bases. This CDR3 is built from 16 residues. The germline V gene encodes CDR1 SGHNT and CDR2 YENEEA. J gave up 2 bases and V 3 bases, and 2 bases lay outside the gene matches. The CDR3 spells CASSFGLAGDTDTQYF. CDR3 nucleotide sequence: TGTGCCAGCAGCTTTGGACTAGCGGGAGACACAGATACGCAGTATTTT.

V and J are TRBV10-2 and TRBJ2-2; maybe TRBD2 (6 bases). Looked up from germline, CDR1 is WSHSY and CDR2 is SAAADI. The length of the CDR3 is 15 residues. The V end lost 2 bases, the J end lost 3 bases, and 10 bases lay between the germline ends. The CDR3 nucleotides read TGCGCCAGCAGTGAGCCTAGCGACTACACCGGGGAGCTGTTTTTT. Translation gives CASSEPSDYTGELFF.

CDR3 sequence: CAISDTGTVGKGSYEQYF. The CDR3 coding sequence is TGTGCCATCAGTGACACCGGGACAGTGGGGAAAGGGAGCTACGAGCAGTACTTC. The J gene is TRBJ2-7, the V gene TRBV10-3; TRBD1 matches at 7 bases. This CDR3 has 18 residues. Germline trimming cut 3 bases from V and 3 bases from J; bases unmatched to any gene: 17. Germline-derived CDR1 and CDR2 are ENHRY and SYGVKD.

V and J are TRBV4-2 and TRBJ2-2; D gene ambiguous. The CDR3 has 17 amino acids. Germline CDR1 LGHNA, CDR2 YNFKEQ. The V end was cut by 0 bases, the J end by 2 bases, with 13 bases between. CDR3 nucleotides: TGTGCCAGCAGCCAAGACGTAGCAGCGACAAACACCGGGGAGCTGTTTTTT. Amino acid sequence: CASSQDVAATNTGELFF.

This sequence joins TRBV7-8 and TRBJ1-5, with unresolved D. The V end lost 1 base, the J end lost 4 bases, and 5 bases lay between the germline ends. This CDR3 contains 13 residues. Germline CDR1 SGHVS, CDR2 FQNEAQ. The CDR3 DNA sequence: TGTGCCAGCAGCTTAGGAGAAAATCAGCCCCAGCATTTT. It encodes CASSLGENQPQHF.

The chain recombines TRBV7-9 with TRBJ1-2; D is undetermined. CDR1 and CDR2 (germline): SEHNR, FQNEAQ (reference sequence). This CDR3 has 12 amino acids. V shed 5 bases and J shed 7 bases, with 11 bases lying between them. CDR3 in DNA: TGTGCCAGCAGCCCCCCCCCAGGTGGCTACACCTTC. It is translated as CASSPPPGGYTF.

The chain uses TRBV29-1 and TRBJ2-1; 7 nucleotides match TRBD1. Looked up from germline, CDR1 is SQVTM and CDR2 is ANQGSEA. V shed 7 bases and J 6 bases; nucleotides not matched to a gene: 0. There are 10 residues in the CDR3. CDR3 in amino acids: CSGDSNEQFF. CDR3 nucleotide sequence: TGCAGCGGGGACAGCAATGAGCAGTTCTTC.

The J gene is TRBJ2-3, the V gene TRBV4-1; the D gene could be TRBD1 or TRBD2 (6 bases each). CDR1 is MGHRA, CDR2 YSYEKL, per germline. The CDR3 is 15 amino acids. V lost 0 bases and J 5 bases, leaving 12 bases between the germline ends. In DNA form, the CDR3 reads TGCGCCAGCAGCCAAGATTGGAGGGGGGTAGATACGCAGTATTTT. It yields the protein CASSQDWRGVDTQYF.

This CDR3 is CASSRPTNEKLFF. The CDR3 nucleotides read TGTGCCAGCAGCCGACCAACTAATGAAAAACTGTTTTTT. This chain connects TRBV7-2 to TRBJ1-4; D is ambiguous. The CDR3 sequence is 13 residues long. Trimming stripped 5 bases from V and 0 bases from J, with 4 bases between. CDR1 SGHTA and CDR2 FQGNSA come from the germline V gene.

The CDR3 coding sequence is TGTGCCAGCAGCACGGGACTAGCGGGAAATGAGCAGTTCTTC. Translation gives CASSTGLAGNEQFF. The rearrangement uses TRBV7-8 and TRBJ2-1, with 13 bases identical to TRBD2. This CDR3 has 14 residues. Germline trimming cut 5 bases from V and 7 bases from J; bases unmatched to any gene: 2. Germline loops: CDR1 SGHVS, CDR2 FQNEAQ.

The chain employs TRBV11-2 and TRBJ2-3; D possibly corresponds to TRBD1 (5 bases). Trimming took 5 bases from V and 6 from J, leaving 12 bases between them. Germline lookup yields CDR1 SGHAT and CDR2 FQNNGV. The CDR3 loop spans 13 amino acids. This CDR3 is CASSGARVDTQYF. DNA for the CDR3: TGTGCCAGCAGCGGCGCCAGGGTGGATACGCAGTATTTT.

The chain combines TRBV6-1 with TRBJ2-3; D is perhaps TRBD1 or TRBD2 (6 bases each). Germline V gene sequence: CDR1 MNHNS, CDR2 SASEGT. The CDR3 consists of 14 residues. Trimming pared 2 bases from V and 6 bases from J, leaving 12 bases between. The CDR3 spells CASSEFGGQDTQYF. CDR3 DNA: TGTGCCAGCAGTGAATTTGGGGGGCAGGATACGCAGTATTTT.